This TCR beta chain is from a study of T cells in Graves' hyperthyroidism and ophthalmopathy (dated by TCRdb to between 2018 and 2021). Notes on the research overall: Peripheral blood samples were taken at initial diagnosis, before any treatment was given. To identify TCR V-J signatures that set the groups apart, the researchers used a discovery cohort of about a hundred patients, made up of under 50 with Graves' ophthalmopathy and about 55 with stable Graves' hyperthyroidism. Prospective prediction of ophthalmopathy was tested in an independent validation cohort consisting of about 19 hyperthyroidism patients and more than 15 patients who later progressed to ophthalmopathy. The 90 to 100 discovery patients were randomly divided into training and test sets at a 7:3 ratio. In over five Graves' hyperthyroidism patients, the study also compared T-cell repertoires from thyroid tissue with T-cell repertoires from blood. After sampling, hyperthyroidism patients received methimazole starting at 30 mg daily, and ophthalmopathy patients received high-dose intravenous methylprednisolone. According to the paper, TCR Vbeta CDR3 sequencing was carried out on 135 peripheral blood samples, which came from approximately 41 ophthalmopathy, roughly 75 hyperthyroidism and about 17 progressor patients.

V is trimmed back by 5 bases and J by 3 bases, and the junction contains 7 bases that no gene match accounts for. The CDR3 holds 14 amino acids from the cysteine to the phenylalanine. The retained sequence is limited to the CDR3, 42 bases, with the frame set at the first base. CDR1 and CDR2, looked up from the germline V gene, are MDHEN and SYDVKM. General conclusions and limits of the study: In cross-validation, a model built on a 13 V-J signature told ophthalmopathy apart from stable hyperthyroidism with 85% to 90% sensitivity and approximately 84% specificity, and in testing the same model reached 80%/75%. Most expanded thyroid clonotypes (frequency above 0.001) were also detected in blood, suggesting blood repertoires may reflect thyroid immune responses. During validation, the model predicted progression to ophthalmopathy a median of approximately six months ahead of onset, with around 70% sensitivity and about 75% specificity. Sample size was not statistically predetermined, and investigators were not blinded to group allocation.

Stable Graves' hyperthyroidism was defined as the absence of progression to ophthalmopathy over 18 months of follow-up. Hyperthyroidism patients were newly diagnosed, had a disease duration of under 2 months, and were aged 18 to 65 years. Patients with uncontrolled infections, other autoimmune diseases, pregnancy or lactation were excluded. Diagnoses were based on clinical symptoms, serum thyroxine and TRAb, thyroid ultrasound and orbital computed tomography. PBMCs were isolated from about 9 ml of fresh peripheral blood by Ficoll-Paque density gradient centrifugation. Trizol reagent was used to extract total RNA, and RNA quality was then checked on an Agilent 2100 Bioanalyzer. The table lists this clonotype with many counts. The specificity of this receptor is unknown. Base qualities were left out, and no much larger clone turns up one base away. The TCR beta CDR3 regions were amplified from the RNA transcripts. A first-round RT-PCR of the TCR CDR3 used the HTBI primer set with the Qiagen OneStep RT-PCR kit. Libraries were constructed in a second round of multiplex PCR, after which size selection and purification were carried out. Sequencing of the libraries was done on an Illumina HiSeq2000 using paired-end 100 bp reads. The authors' analysis ran thus. SOAPnuke was used to process the raw data, with reads discarded if the reads contained adapters or uncalled bases, had a mean Phred below 15, or lacked an exact constant-primer or identifier match. High-quality paired reads were merged with COPE v1.2.5, and unique nucleotide sequences were defined as clonotypes. Clonotypes were aligned to IMGT TRBV, TRBD and TRBJ reference segments using MiTCR v1.1. Analysis was restricted to V-J combinations with a frequency above 0.0001, which covered roughly 99% of repertoires. The TCS score was defined as the ratio of F50 (clonal expansion) to E x V (chaos), calculated using BLOSUM62-based TCRdist between CDR3 peptides within each V-J. Welch's t-statistics and random forest reduced fewer than 550 V-J features to roughly 13, which were used in a naive Bayes classifier (R e1071). TCRdb trimmed the raw reads at Q25, called clones with MiXCR and kept productive beta chains. A single entry per CDR3 protein holds the most common genes and DNA from its merged rows. The V and J calls follow TCRdb's processing rather than the paper's. This sample has 300,000 to 450,000 distinct CDR3 sequences in its table, and approximately 14% of those were observed once. Of the sample, roughly 9.6% is held by the ten largest clones.

Sequences were obtained from blood. The V and J genes are TRBV28 and TRBJ2-7, with 7 middle bases fitting TRBD1. This TCR came from a woman aged 60-70 years with Graves' hyperthyroidism. The nucleotide sequence is TGTGCCAGCAGTCCGGGGACAGTGCTCTACGAGCAGTACTTC. Its translation is CASSPGTVLYEQYF.